This T cell receptor (beta chain) was recorded in a study of blood T cells in healthy people across ages. Across the study: Capturing about one barcoded beta molecule per two T cells was achieved by template switching.

This clonotype showed up just a few times. The germline CDR1 and CDR2 sequences are SQVTM and ANQGSEA. V gave up 6 bases and J gave up 3 bases; unmatched junction bases: 14. This CDR3 is built from 15 residues. The second PCR ran about 6 to 11 cycles with a sample-barcoded 5' primer and J-beta primers. MiXCR was run by TCRdb on the 5' RACE reads, yielding one entry per CDR3 protein. Of over 600,000 distinct CDR3 sequences listed, approximately 53% are singletons. The TCR was taken from a man aged 35-49 years in good health. Sequenced material: blood. The chain couples TRBV29-1 to TRBJ2-7; 7 positions agree with TRBD1. CDR3 DNA sequence: TGCAGCGTCCAAACCCCGACAGGGTTCTTCTACGAGCAGTACTTC. Translated: CSVQTPTGFFYEQYF.